The 30 T cell receptor beta chains listed next were all sequenced from one sample in a study of cytomegalovirus exposure and HLA in healthy donors. The PCR used 60 Vbeta and 13 Jbeta primers. Measured with immunoSEQ multiplex PCR; TCRdb has only the in-frame clones, and not every one. The table records 130,000 to 150,000 clones, 70% to 80% of them present only once. The sample consisted of PBMCs. The source is a male donor in good health and CMV-seronegative.

The chain has TRBV30 and TRBJ1-3; D remains unclear. CDR3 length: 14 residues. Per the germline V gene, CDR1 is GTSNPN and CDR2 is SVGIG (reference sequence). Trimming stripped 2 bases from V and 4 bases from J, with 12 bases between. CDR3 nucleotide sequence: TGTGCCTGGAGTCGATCGGGAGAAGGAAACACCATATATTTT. The encoded protein is CAWSRSGEGNTIYF.

This sequence joins TRBV12-2 and TRBJ1-6; TRBD1, the D gene given by the table, was not confirmed from the DNA. TRBV12-2 is assigned pseudogene status. The CDR3 runs 15 residues. Here the CDR3 reads CASPPPGQANSPLHF. The DNA of the CDR3 is TGTGCAAGTCCCCCGCCGGGACAGGCGAATTCACCCCTCCACTTT.

The chain recombines TRBV7-8 with TRBJ2-3, with 7 bases aligning to TRBD2. Germline V gene sequence: CDR1 SGHVS, CDR2 FQNEAQ. The junction had 11 bases not matched to a gene; V was cut back by 9 bases and J by 5 bases. CDR3 length: 14 residues. In DNA form, the CDR3 reads TGTGCCAGTCTTCCGGGGGGAGTTGGAGATACGCAGTATTTT. Translating it yields CASLPGGVGDTQYF.

This chain links TRBV2 with TRBJ2-5; D remains ambiguous. The CDR3 contains 13 residues. Germline CDR1 SNHLY, CDR2 FYNNEI. V gave up 4 bases and J gave up 2 bases, with 8 bases separating them. CDR3 sequence: CASSGYRQETQYF. Here the CDR3 DNA reads TGTGCCAGCAGTGGGTACAGACAAGAGACCCAGTACTTC.

This clone was counted between two and nine times. The rearrangement joins TRBV4-3 to TRBJ1-1, with D unresolved. CDR1 and CDR2 (germline): LGHNA, YSLEER. CDR3 length: 16 residues. Trimming removed 1 base from V and 0 bases from J, with 12 bases in between. The CDR3 sequence is CASSQGLLTMNTEAFF. CDR3 DNA: TGCGCCAGCAGCCAAGGCCTACTAACTATGAACACTGAAGCTTTCTTT.

The rearrangement joins TRBV5-4 to TRBJ1-1; TRBD1 matches 9 bases. The V and J ends lost 4 bases and 0 bases, in that order; junction bases with no gene match: 4. This CDR3 has 15 amino acids. Germline V CDR1 and CDR2: SGHNT, YYREEE (reference sequence). The CDR3 DNA is TGTGCCAGCAGCGGGCGACAGGGGGTGAACACTGAAGCTTTCTTT. It is translated as CASSGRQGVNTEAFF.

The genes are TRBV5-5 and TRBJ2-7, with 9 bases fitting TRBD2. V was pared by 4 bases and J by 3 bases, with 11 bases of the junction left unmatched. The CDR3 sequence is 16 residues long. Germline loops: CDR1 SGHKS, CDR2 YYEKEE (reference sequence). The CDR3 region is CASSQGALAGFYEQYF. The CDR3 nucleotides are TGTGCCAGCAGCCAGGGAGCTCTAGCGGGGTTCTACGAGCAGTACTTC.

The CDR3 DNA sequence: TGCGCCAGCAAACCTCTCCTAGGACTAAATGAAAAACTGTTTTTT. Translation: CASKPLLGLNEKLFF. V is TRBV4-1 and J is TRBJ1-4; the D is unclear. Trimming removed 7 bases at V and 5 bases at J, with 17 bases between. CDR3 length: 15 amino acids. Germline V lookup: CDR1 MGHRA, CDR2 YSYEKL.

J is TRBJ1-3 and V is TRBV4-2; 7 nucleotides line up with TRBD1. The J segment lost 2 bases and the V segment lost 5 bases, leaving 6 bases of the junction unmatched. The CDR3 runs 15 residues. Per the germline V gene, CDR1 is LGHNA and CDR2 is YNFKEQ. The CDR3 reads CASSSQGGTGNTIYF. The CDR3 region has the DNA TGTGCCAGCAGCTCTCAGGGGGGTACTGGAAACACCATATATTTT.

Worth noting for this clone: In the same sample, other DNA sequences code for this CDR3. The rearrangement links TRBV15 to TRBJ1-1, with 7 nucleotides matching TRBD1. Germline trimming cut 1 base from V and 5 bases from J; bases unmatched to any gene: 7. The CDR3 is 15 residues long. Germline-derived CDR1 and CDR2 are LNHNV and YYDKDF (reference sequence). CDR3 amino acids: CATSRGGGSQTEAFF. CDR3 in DNA: TGTGCCACCAGCAGAGGAGGGGGCAGCCAAACTGAAGCTTTCTTT.

The CDR3 coding sequence is TGTGCCAGCAGCTTTGAGTGGGCAGCAAATGAAGCTTTCTTT. Its translation: CASSFEWAANEAFF. This chain uses TRBV13 with TRBJ1-1; no clear D. The germline V and J ends were trimmed by 3 bases and 7 bases, with 15 bases remaining between them. Germline CDR1 reads PRHDT; CDR2 reads FYEKMQ (reference sequence). The CDR3 covers 14 residues.

The chain combines TRBV4-3 with TRBJ1-3; D unresolved. The V end lost 0 bases, the J end lost 0 bases, and 6 bases lay between the germline ends. Germline loops: CDR1 LGHNA, CDR2 YSLEER. The CDR3 totals 15 residues. The CDR3 here is CASSQEADSGNTIYF. The CDR3 region has the DNA TGCGCCAGCAGCCAAGAGGCAGACTCTGGAAACACCATATATTTT.

The chain links TRBV7-2 to TRBJ1-5; no firm D call. This CDR3 contains 13 residues. Germline V gene data show CDR1 as SGHTA and CDR2 as FQGNSA. V lost 3 bases and J 4 bases, leaving 7 bases between the germline ends. The CDR3 nucleotides read TGTGCCAGCAGCTTCGAGGAGAATCAGCCCCAGCATTTT. The encoded protein is CASSFEENQPQHF.

V is TRBV12-5 and J is TRBJ2-2; 13 positions match TRBD2. J gave up 5 bases and V 7 bases, and 10 bases lay outside the gene matches. CDR3 length equals 17 residues. Germline V lookup: CDR1 LGHNT, CDR2 FRNRAP. CDR3 in amino acids: CASAPTSGGFATGELFF. CDR3 bases: TGTGCTAGTGCTCCGACTAGCGGGGGGTTTGCGACCGGGGAGCTGTTTTTT.

The genes are TRBV10-3 and TRBJ1-2; D is possibly TRBD1 (5 bases). Germline values: CDR1 ENHRY, CDR2 SYGVKD. This CDR3 comprises 16 residues. V lost 0 bases to trimming and J lost 4 bases, with 15 bases between them. Here the CDR3 reads CAISESAGGSTYGYTF. The CDR3 DNA reads as TGTGCCATCAGTGAGTCTGCCGGGGGGTCCACCTATGGCTACACCTTC.

The rearrangement uses TRBV9 and TRBJ2-3, with TRBD2 matching 7 bases. The germline CDR1 and CDR2 sequences are SGDLS and YYNGEE. J was trimmed by 1 base and V by 0 bases; bases with no gene match: 5. The length of the CDR3 is 16 residues. The CDR3 nucleotides read TGTGCCAGCAGCGTAGTTGGGGGGGTGGGCACAGATACGCAGTATTTT. Amino acids: CASSVVGGVGTDTQYF.

This chain joins TRBV4-2 and TRBJ1-1; 7 positions agree with TRBD1. The V gene end was trimmed by 4 bases and the J gene end by 0 bases; junction bases not matched to a gene: 2. Germline V gene sequence: CDR1 LGHNA, CDR2 YNFKEQ. CDR3 size: 14 residues. The CDR3 is CASSPGQMNTEAFF. For the CDR3, the DNA is TGTGCCAGCAGCCCGGGACAGATGAACACTGAAGCTTTCTTT.

The chain couples TRBV20-1 to TRBJ1-4; maybe TRBD1 (6 bases). The CDR3 extends over 11 amino acids. Germline CDR1 is DFQATT and CDR2 is SNEGSKA (reference sequence). Trimming took 5 bases from V and 12 from J, leaving 13 bases between them. The CDR3 protein is CSARPGHELFF. The CDR3 DNA sequence: TGCAGTGCTCGTCCGGGACACGAACTGTTTTTT.

This chain uses TRBV11-3 with TRBJ2-1; the D is unclear. The CDR3 has 16 amino acids. Germline lookup yields CDR1 SGHNT and CDR2 YENEEA. The germline V and J ends were trimmed by 1 base and 3 bases, with 13 bases remaining between them. DNA for the CDR3: TGTGCCAGCAGCTTAGGATTTCAGGTCATCTACAATGAGCAGTTCTTC. It specifies CASSLGFQVIYNEQFF.

The chain carries TRBV2 and TRBJ2-7, with D perhaps matching TRBD1 (5 bases). This CDR3 comprises 13 residues. Per germline, CDR1 SNHLY and CDR2 FYNNEI. Trimming took off 6 bases at V and 4 bases at J, with 13 bases between the two ends. The CDR3 here is CASRKGAGYEQYF. The DNA for the CDR3 is TGTGCCAGCAGGAAAGGGGCAGGGTACGAGCAGTACTTC.

A few counts support this clone. The sample contains more than one DNA sequence encoding this CDR3. The chain combines TRBV28 with TRBJ2-7; the D gene is possibly TRBD2 (5 bases). The CDR3 loop spans 11 amino acids. With 6 bases removed from V and 3 bases from J, the gap between germline ends came to 6 bases. CDR1 MDHEN and CDR2 SYDVKM come from the germline V gene. DNA of the CDR3: TGTGCCAGCAGCCGGGGCTACGAGCAGTACTTC. Protein sequence: CASSRGYEQYF.

V gene TRBV5-4 combines with J gene TRBJ1-2, with TRBD1 matching 8 bases. Trimming took 3 bases from V and 2 from J; bases not matched to a gene: 3. The CDR3 runs 14 residues. The germline CDR1 and CDR2 sequences are SGHNT and YYREEE (reference sequence). The CDR3 DNA reads as TGTGCCAGCAGCTGGGGACAGGAAAACTATGGCTACACCTTC. It encodes CASSWGQENYGYTF.

V and J are TRBV4-1 and TRBJ1-2; D not certain. The CDR3 contains 12 residues. Germline lookup yields CDR1 MGHRA and CDR2 YSYEKL. V was shortened by 0 bases and J by 8 bases, with 7 bases between the two germline ends. The CDR3 loop is CASSQDRGGYTF. For the CDR3, the DNA is TGCGCCAGCAGCCAAGATCGAGGGGGCTACACCTTC.

The V call is TRBV30, the J call TRBJ1-2; D is uncertain. V shed 0 bases and J shed 0 bases, with 5 bases lying between them. The CDR3 runs to 13 residues. The germline V gene has CDR1 GTSNPN and CDR2 SVGIG (reference sequence). The CDR3, as DNA: TGTGCCTGGAGTGTACAAGCTAACTATGGCTACACCTTC. Its protein product is CAWSVQANYGYTF.

This rearrangement joins TRBV7-3 to TRBJ1-2; D might be TRBD1 (6 bases). Between the trimmed V and J ends, which lost 5 bases and 3 bases, there was a span of 10 bases. CDR3 length equals 13 residues. Germline V gene lookup returns CDR1 SGHTA and CDR2 FQGTGA. The chain's CDR3 is CASSPEGDYGYTF. DNA for the CDR3: TGTGCCAGCAGCCCCGAGGGGGACTATGGCTACACCTTC.

The count of this clone is one. Sequence at one end of the junction differs from germline and may be a read error. The sample holds other DNA sequences that translate to the same CDR3. The CDR3 nucleotides read TGTGCCAGCAGCCCACGGACTAGCGGGGCTAACACCGGGGAGCTGTTTTTC. Residues: CASSPRTSGANTGELFF. This chain links TRBV7-2 with TRBJ2-2, with TRBD2 matching 12 bases. Germline CDR1 and CDR2: SGHTA and FQGNSA. The CDR3 has 17 amino acids.

The CDR3: CASSAGGGVYEQYF. CDR3 nucleotides: TGTGCCAGCAGCGCCGGAGGGGGGGTCTACGAGCAGTACTTC. V usage is TRBV28 and J usage is TRBJ2-7, with D possibly matching TRBD2 (7 bases). This CDR3 has 14 residues. Trimming pared 6 bases from V and 3 bases from J, leaving 15 bases between. Germline CDR1 MDHEN, CDR2 SYDVKM.

The CDR3 bases are TGTGCCAGCAGTTTACAGGGTCTCAATTCACCCCTCCACTTT. This codes for CASSLQGLNSPLHF. The chain combines TRBV27 with TRBJ1-6, with a tentative D call TRBD1 (5 bases). The CDR3 runs 14 residues. V lost 2 bases and J lost 7, with 9 bases in between. Per germline, CDR1 MNHEY and CDR2 SMNVEV (reference sequence).

V is TRBV4-3 and J is TRBJ2-7, with D possibly TRBD1 on 5 matching bases. Trimming removed 0 bases at V and 2 bases at J, with 14 bases between. This CDR3 comprises 16 residues. Germline V gives CDR1 LGHNA, CDR2 YSLEER. In DNA form, the CDR3 reads TGCGCCAGCAGCCAAGATTACACAGGCTACGCCTACGAGCAGTACTTC. It codes for CASSQDYTGYAYEQYF.

Comment on this clone: At one end the junction does not follow the germline gene, possibly because of a read error. This chain joins TRBV7-9 and TRBJ1-2, with 8 bases aligning to TRBD1. The CDR3 covers 13 residues. The germline V gene has CDR1 SEHNR and CDR2 FQNEAQ (reference sequence). The DNA for the CDR3 is TGTGCCAGCAGCCTGGACAGGGAAGGGTTAGAGGCCTTC. Its protein product is CASSLDREGLEAF. Full variable domain (remainder filled in from reference TRBV7-9 and TRBJ1-2): DTGVSQNPRHKITKRGQNVTFRCDPISEHNRLYWYRQTLGQGPEFLTYFQNEAQLEKSRLLSDRFSAERPKGSFSTLEIQRTEQGDSAMYLCASSLDREGLEAFGSGTRLTVV.